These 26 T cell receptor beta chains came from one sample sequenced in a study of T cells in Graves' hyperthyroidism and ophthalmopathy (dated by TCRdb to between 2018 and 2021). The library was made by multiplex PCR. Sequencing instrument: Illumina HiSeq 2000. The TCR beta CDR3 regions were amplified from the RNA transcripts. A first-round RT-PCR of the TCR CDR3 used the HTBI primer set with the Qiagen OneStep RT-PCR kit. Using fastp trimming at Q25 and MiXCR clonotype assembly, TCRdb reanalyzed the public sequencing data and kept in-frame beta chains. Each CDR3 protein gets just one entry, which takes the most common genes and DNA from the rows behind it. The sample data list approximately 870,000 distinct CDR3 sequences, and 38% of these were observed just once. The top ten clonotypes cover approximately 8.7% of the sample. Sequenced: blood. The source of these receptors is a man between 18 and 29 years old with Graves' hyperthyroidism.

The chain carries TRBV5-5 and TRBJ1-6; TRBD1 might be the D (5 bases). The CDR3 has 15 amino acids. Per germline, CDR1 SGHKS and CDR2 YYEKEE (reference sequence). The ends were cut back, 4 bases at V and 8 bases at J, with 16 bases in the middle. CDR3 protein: CASSQDERGDSPLHF. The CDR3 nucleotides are TGTGCCAGCAGCCAAGATGAAAGGGGAGATTCACCCCTCCACTTT.

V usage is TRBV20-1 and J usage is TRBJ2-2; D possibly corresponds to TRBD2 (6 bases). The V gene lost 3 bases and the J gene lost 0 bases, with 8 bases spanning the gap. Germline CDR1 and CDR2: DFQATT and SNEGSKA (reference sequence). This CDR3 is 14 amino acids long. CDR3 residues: CSARIAANTGELFF. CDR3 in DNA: TGCAGTGCTAGGATAGCGGCGAACACCGGGGAGCTGTTTTTT.

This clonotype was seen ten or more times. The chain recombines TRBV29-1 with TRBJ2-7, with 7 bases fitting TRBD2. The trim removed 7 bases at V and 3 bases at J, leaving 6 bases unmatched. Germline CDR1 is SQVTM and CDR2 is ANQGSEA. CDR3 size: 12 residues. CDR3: CSATRGDYEQYF. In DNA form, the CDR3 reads TGCAGCGCAACCCGGGGGGACTACGAGCAGTACTTC.

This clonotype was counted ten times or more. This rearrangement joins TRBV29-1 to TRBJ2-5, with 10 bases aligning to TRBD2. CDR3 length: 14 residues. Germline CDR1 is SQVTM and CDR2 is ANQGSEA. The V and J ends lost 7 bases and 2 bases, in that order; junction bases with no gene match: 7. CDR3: CSATAGGEQETQYF. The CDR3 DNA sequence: TGCAGCGCAACAGCGGGGGGGGAACAAGAGACCCAGTACTTC. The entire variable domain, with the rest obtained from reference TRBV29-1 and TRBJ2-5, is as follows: SAVISQKPSRDICQRGTSLTIQCQVDSQVTMMFWYRQQPGQSLTLIATANQGSEATYESGFVIDKFPISRPNLTFSTLTVSNMSPEDSSIYLCSATAGGEQETQYFGPGTRLLVL.

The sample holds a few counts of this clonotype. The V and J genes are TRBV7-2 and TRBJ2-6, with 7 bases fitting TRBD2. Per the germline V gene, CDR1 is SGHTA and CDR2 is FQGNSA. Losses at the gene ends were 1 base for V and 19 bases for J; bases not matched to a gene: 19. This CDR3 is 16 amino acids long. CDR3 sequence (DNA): TGTGCCAGCAGCTTAGGGGTAGTTCTGGCTAGCGGCTCGTTCACTTTC. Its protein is CASSLGVVLASGSFTF.

The CDR3 region has the DNA TGTGCCAGCCGATCGCGAATCACAGGGGTCGGGGAGCTGTTTTTT. Protein sequence: CASRSRITGVGELFF. The chain recombines TRBV2 with TRBJ2-2; 7 bases fit TRBD1. The CDR3 sequence is 15 residues long. V lost 8 bases, J lost 7 bases, and 13 bases stayed unmatched. The germline CDR1 and CDR2 sequences are SNHLY and FYNNEI.

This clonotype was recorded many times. The CDR3 sequence: CASSFGTTYSNQPQHF. As DNA, the CDR3 is TGTGCCAGCAGCTTTGGAACGACTTATAGCAATCAGCCCCAGCATTTT. V is TRBV7-8 and J is TRBJ1-5; no reliable D call. This CDR3 is 16 amino acids long. V gave up 3 bases and J gave up 0 bases, with 12 bases separating them. In germline, CDR1 is SGHVS, CDR2 FQNEAQ.

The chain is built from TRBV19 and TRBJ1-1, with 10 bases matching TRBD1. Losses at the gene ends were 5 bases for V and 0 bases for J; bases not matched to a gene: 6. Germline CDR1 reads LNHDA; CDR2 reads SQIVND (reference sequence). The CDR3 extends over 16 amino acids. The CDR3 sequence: CASSADRGPVNTEAFF. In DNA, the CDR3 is TGTGCCAGTAGTGCCGACAGGGGGCCCGTGAACACTGAAGCTTTCTTT.

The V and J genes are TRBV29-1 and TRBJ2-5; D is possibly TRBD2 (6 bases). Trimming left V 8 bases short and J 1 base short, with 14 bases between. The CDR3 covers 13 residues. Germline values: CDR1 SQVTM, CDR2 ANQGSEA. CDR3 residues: CSSYGGTQETQYF. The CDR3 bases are TGCAGCAGTTACGGGGGAACCCAAGAGACCCAGTACTTC.

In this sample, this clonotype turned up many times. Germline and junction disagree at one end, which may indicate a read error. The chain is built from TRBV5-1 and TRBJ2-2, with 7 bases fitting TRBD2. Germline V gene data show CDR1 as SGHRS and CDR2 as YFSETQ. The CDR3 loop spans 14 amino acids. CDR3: CASSLSGDTGELFF. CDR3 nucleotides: TGTGCCAGCAGTTTGAGCGGGGACACCGGGGAGCTGTTTTTT.

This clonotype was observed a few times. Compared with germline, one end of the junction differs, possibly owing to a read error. CDR3 nucleotides: TGTGCTAGCAGCTTAGATGTGCGGGGGACCGGGGAGCTGTTTTTT. Its protein product is CASSLDVRGTGELFF. J is TRBJ2-2 and V is TRBV7-7; the match to TRBD2 covers 7 bases. The CDR3 runs 15 residues. Germline CDR1 reads SSHAT; CDR2 reads FNYEAQ (reference sequence).

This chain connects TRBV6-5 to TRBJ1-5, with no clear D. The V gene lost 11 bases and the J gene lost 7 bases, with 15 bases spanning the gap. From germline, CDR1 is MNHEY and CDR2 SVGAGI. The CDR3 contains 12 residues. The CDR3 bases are TGTGCCGTCTCAACGGCCGGACAGCCCCAGCATTTT. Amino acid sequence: CAVSTAGQPQHF.

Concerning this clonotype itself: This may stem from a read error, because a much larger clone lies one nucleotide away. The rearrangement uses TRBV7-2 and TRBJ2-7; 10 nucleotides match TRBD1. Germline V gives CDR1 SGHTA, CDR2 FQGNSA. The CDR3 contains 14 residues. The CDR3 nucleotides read TGTGCCAGCAGGAGGACAGGGGGAGTTGACGAGCGGTACTTC. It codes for CASRRTGGVDERYF.

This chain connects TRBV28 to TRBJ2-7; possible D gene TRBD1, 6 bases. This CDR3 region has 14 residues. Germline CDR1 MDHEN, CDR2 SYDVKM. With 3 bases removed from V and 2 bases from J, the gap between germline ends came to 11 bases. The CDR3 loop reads CASSLLQGPYEQYF. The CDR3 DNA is TGTGCCAGCAGTTTGTTACAGGGACCCTACGAGCAGTACTTC.

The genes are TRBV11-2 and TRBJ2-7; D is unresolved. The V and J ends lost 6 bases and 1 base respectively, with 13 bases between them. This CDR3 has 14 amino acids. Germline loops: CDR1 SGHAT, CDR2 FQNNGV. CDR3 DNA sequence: TGTGCCAGCAGTTCATTCCAGGATTCCTACGAGCAGTACTTC. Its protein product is CASSSFQDSYEQYF.

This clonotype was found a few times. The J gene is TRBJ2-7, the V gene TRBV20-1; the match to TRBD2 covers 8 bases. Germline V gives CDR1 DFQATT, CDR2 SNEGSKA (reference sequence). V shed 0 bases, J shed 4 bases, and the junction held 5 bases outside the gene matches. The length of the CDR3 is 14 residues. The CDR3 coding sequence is TGCAGTGCTAGAGATTGGACTAGCTCGTACGAGCAGTACTTC. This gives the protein CSARDWTSSYEQYF.

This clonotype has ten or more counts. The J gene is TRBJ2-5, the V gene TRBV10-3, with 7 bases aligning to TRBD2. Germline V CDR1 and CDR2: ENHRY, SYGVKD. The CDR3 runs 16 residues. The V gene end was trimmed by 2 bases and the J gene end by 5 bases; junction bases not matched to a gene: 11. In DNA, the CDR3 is TGTGCCATCAGTGAGAGGCTAGCGGAGGTCCAGGAGACCCAGTACTTC. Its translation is CAISERLAEVQETQYF.

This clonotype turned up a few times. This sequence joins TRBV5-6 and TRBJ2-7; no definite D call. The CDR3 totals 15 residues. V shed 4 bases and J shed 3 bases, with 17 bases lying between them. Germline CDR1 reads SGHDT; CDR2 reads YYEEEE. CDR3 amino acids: CASSLYQVVDYEQYF. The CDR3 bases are TGTGCCAGCAGCCTATATCAGGTAGTGGACTACGAGCAGTACTTC.

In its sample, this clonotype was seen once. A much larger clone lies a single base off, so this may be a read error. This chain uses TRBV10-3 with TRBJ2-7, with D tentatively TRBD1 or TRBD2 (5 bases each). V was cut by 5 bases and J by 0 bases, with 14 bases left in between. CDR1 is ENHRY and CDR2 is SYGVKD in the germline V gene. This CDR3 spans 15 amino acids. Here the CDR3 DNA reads TGTGCCATCAGTTCGCCGGGACGGAGCTCCTACGAGCAGTACTTC. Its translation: CAISSPGRSSYEQYF.

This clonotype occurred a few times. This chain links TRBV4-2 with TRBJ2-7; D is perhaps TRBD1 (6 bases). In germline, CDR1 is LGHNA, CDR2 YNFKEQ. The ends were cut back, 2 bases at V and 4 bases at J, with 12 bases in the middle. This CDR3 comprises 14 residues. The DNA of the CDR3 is TGTGCCAGCAGCCAAATCAGGGGTAGTTACGAGCAGTACTTC. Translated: CASSQIRGSYEQYF.

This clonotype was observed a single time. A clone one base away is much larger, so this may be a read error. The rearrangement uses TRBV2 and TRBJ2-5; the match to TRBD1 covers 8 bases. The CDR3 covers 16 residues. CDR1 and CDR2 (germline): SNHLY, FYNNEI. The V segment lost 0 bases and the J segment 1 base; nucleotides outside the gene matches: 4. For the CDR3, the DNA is TGTGCCAGCAGTGAAGCGCCGGGACAGGCCCAAGAGACCCAGTACTTC. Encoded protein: CASSEAPGQAQETQYF.

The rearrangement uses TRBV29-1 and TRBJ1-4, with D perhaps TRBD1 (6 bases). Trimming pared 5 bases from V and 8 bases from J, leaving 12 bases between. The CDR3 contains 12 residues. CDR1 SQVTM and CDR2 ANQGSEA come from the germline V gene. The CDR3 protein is CSVMGGGEKLFF. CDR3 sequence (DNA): TGCAGCGTTATGGGGGGCGGCGAAAAACTGTTTTTT.

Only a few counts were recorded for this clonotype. The CDR3 here is CASSHRDYEQYF. CDR3 nucleotide sequence: TGTGCCAGCAGCCACAGGGACTACGAGCAGTACTTC. V gene TRBV6-5 combines with J gene TRBJ2-7; a possible D gene is TRBD1 (6 bases). Germline CDR1 reads MNHEY; CDR2 reads SVGAGI. The CDR3 spans 12 residues. Trimming left V 6 bases short and J 3 bases short, with 9 bases between.

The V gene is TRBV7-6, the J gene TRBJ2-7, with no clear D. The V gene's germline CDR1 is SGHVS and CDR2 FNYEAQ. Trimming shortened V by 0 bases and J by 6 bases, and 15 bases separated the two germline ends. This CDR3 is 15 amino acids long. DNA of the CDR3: TGTGCCAGCAGCTTAGCGGCTAGTAAGCCCGCCGAGCAGTACTTC. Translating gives CASSLAASKPAEQYF.

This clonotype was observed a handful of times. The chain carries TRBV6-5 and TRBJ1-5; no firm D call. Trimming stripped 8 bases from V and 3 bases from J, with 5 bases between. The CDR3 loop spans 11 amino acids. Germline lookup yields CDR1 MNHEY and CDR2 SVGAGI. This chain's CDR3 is CASGPNQPQHF. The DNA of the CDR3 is TGTGCCAGCGGCCCCAATCAGCCCCAGCATTTT.

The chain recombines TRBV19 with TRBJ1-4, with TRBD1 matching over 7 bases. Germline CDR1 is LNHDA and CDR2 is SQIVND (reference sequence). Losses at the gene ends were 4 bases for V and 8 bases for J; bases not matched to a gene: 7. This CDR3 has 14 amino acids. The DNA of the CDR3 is TGTGCCAGTAGTAACAGGGGACGTGGCGAAAAACTGTTTTTT. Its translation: CASSNRGRGEKLFF.